This entry lists 5 T cell receptor beta chains sequenced from one sample in a study of cytomegalovirus exposure and HLA in healthy donors. PCR amplification relied on 60 Vbeta primers (plus 13 Jbeta primers). The repertoire was sequenced with immunoSEQ multiplex PCR; TCRdb's copy has only in-frame clones and lacks some. The sample includes around 150,000 clones, about 80% of them seen just once. The sample was PBMCs. These receptors originate from a man in his forties or fifties in good health and CMV-seropositive.

The chain combines TRBV5-1 with TRBJ2-3; D is ambiguous. The CDR3 sequence is 13 residues long. V shed 2 bases and J shed 1 base, with 5 bases lying between them. The V gene's germline CDR1 is SGHRS and CDR2 YFSETQ. The CDR3, as DNA: TGCGCCAGCAGCTTCTCGGGCACAGATACGCAGTATTTT. Translated: CASSFSGTDTQYF.

The rearrangement links TRBV6-1 to TRBJ2-3; D remains unclear. Deletions cut 2 bases from V and 0 bases from J, with 6 bases between. The germline V gene encodes CDR1 MNHNS and CDR2 SASEGT. CDR3 length: 14 residues. The chain's CDR3 is CASSEFGSTDTQYF. The CDR3 nucleotides are TGTGCCAGCAGTGAATTCGGGAGCACAGATACGCAGTATTTT.

This clone was seen a few times. The CDR3 loop is CASSGTGEKLFF. CDR3 bases: TGTGCCAGCTCCGGGACTGGGGAAAAACTGTTTTTT. V usage is TRBV2 and J usage is TRBJ1-4, with a tentative D call TRBD1 (5 bases). With 8 bases removed from V and 8 bases from J, the gap between germline ends came to 12 bases. The CDR3 length is 12 residues. The germline gives CDR1 SNHLY, CDR2 FYNNEI.

J is TRBJ1-2 and V is TRBV29-1; maybe TRBD1 (6 bases). Trimming took off 8 bases at V and 5 bases at J, with 18 bases between the two ends. CDR1 SQVTM and CDR2 ANQGSEA come from the germline V gene. This CDR3 region has 13 residues. For the CDR3, the DNA is TGCAGCTTCCGACAGGATGGAGTTTATGGCTACACCTTC. Translating gives CSFRQDGVYGYTF.

V usage is TRBV6-1 and J usage is TRBJ1-3; TRBD1 aligns across 11 bases. The CDR3 is made up of 14 amino acids. Per the germline V gene, CDR1 is MNHNS and CDR2 is SASEGT. Unmatched junction bases numbered 2, after V lost 8 bases and J lost 2 bases. CDR3 DNA sequence: TGTGCCAGCGGACAGGGGGCGACTGGAAACACCATATATTTT. Protein: CASGQGATGNTIYF.